This T cell receptor beta chain was retrieved from a study of blood T cell repertoires in COVID-19. About the study: The samples span acute and convalescent COVID-19 from the United States, Italy and Spain. PBMCs, B-cell-depleted T cells, or T cells provided the cDNA or gDNA that made up the material.

This CDR3 spans 15 amino acids. Germline V gene sequence: CDR1 MNHEY, CDR2 SMNVEV (reference sequence). V lost 8 bases and J 0 bases, leaving 14 bases between the germline ends. Produced via immunoSEQ multiplex PCR; TCRdb's table is partial and in-frame only. Of approximately 490,000 clones listed, roughly nine tenths are singletons. The study assigned cohorts using participant-reported clinical history. For recovered donors of Cohort 3, there were two negative PCRs, clearance, or symptom resolution. This TCR derives from a woman aged 18-35 years who had recovered from COVID-19. The sample taken for sequencing was PBMCs or T cells enriched from blood (not recorded which). The rearrangement links TRBV27 to TRBJ2-1; possible D gene TRBD1, 7 bases. In DNA, the CDR3 is TGTGCCAGCTGTAGGGGGGACAGCTCCTACAATGAGCAGTTCTTC. This sequence encodes CASCRGDSSYNEQFF.